These T cell receptor beta chains were read from a single sample in a study of early T cells in non-severe SARS-CoV-2 infection. TCRdb used MiXCR to reprocess the 5' RACE reads, holding one entry per CDR3 protein. The sample records over 60,000 distinct CDR3 sequences, 9.5% to 13% being singletons. The specimen comprised whole blood, sampled at baseline. All receptors derive from an adult who was a healthcare worker with PCR-confirmed SARS-CoV-2 infection or an uninfected control (not recorded which). Both conserved end residues are part of each CDR3. Each record gives: J gene, D gene, V gene, clone size, CDR3 DNA, CDR3 protein. The D gene is left open where the match is weak. Expanded clones get a size class; other rows say once, few or many, or leave the size out.

j_gene: TRBJ2-7; d_gene: .; v_gene: TRBV6-5; abundance: many; CDR3nt: TGTGCCAGCAGTTACTCGGGACCGAGGGAGCAGTACTTC; CDR3aa: CASSYSGPREQYF
j_gene: TRBJ2-1; d_gene: .; v_gene: TRBV12-3/TRBV12-4; abundance: .; CDR3nt: TGTGCCAGCAGTTCAACGGGGCACAATGAGCAGTTCTTC; CDR3aa: CASSSTGHNEQFF
j_gene: TRBJ1-1; d_gene: TRBD1; v_gene: TRBV6-2/TRBV6-3; abundance: .; CDR3nt: TGTGCCAGCAGTTACGCAGGGGGGCCGGCTTTCTTT; CDR3aa: CASSYAGGPAFF
j_gene: TRBJ1-2; d_gene: .; v_gene: TRBV20-1; abundance: .; CDR3nt: TGCAGTGCTCCCACAGAGAACTATGGCTACACCTTC; CDR3aa: CSAPTENYGYTF
j_gene: TRBJ1-1; d_gene: .; v_gene: TRBV11-2; abundance: few; CDR3nt: TGTGCCAGCAGCTTATCTTGGGGAGGGATGAACACTGAAGCTTTCTTT; CDR3aa: CASSLSWGGMNTEAFF
j_gene: TRBJ1-6; d_gene: .; v_gene: TRBV7-2; abundance: .; CDR3nt: TGTGCCAGCAGCCCTCAGATTTTCCCGAGCTCCTATAATTCACCCCTCCATTTT; CDR3aa: CASSPQIFPSSYNSPLHF
j_gene: TRBJ2-3; d_gene: TRBD1; v_gene: TRBV28; abundance: few; CDR3nt: TGTGCCAGCAGGACAGGGGGCACAGATACGCAGTATTTT; CDR3aa: CASRTGGTDTQYF
j_gene: TRBJ2-2; d_gene: .; v_gene: TRBV4-3; abundance: many; CDR3nt: TGCGCCAGCAGCCAAGATGTGGGGGGACCGAACACCGGGGAGCTGTTTTTT; CDR3aa: CASSQDVGGPNTGELFF
j_gene: TRBJ2-3; d_gene: .; v_gene: TRBV10-3; abundance: many; CDR3nt: TGTGCCATCAGTACGACCTCGGACGGCACAGATACGCAGTATTTT; CDR3aa: CAISTTSDGTDTQYF
j_gene: TRBJ2-7; d_gene: .; v_gene: TRBV27; abundance: many; CDR3nt: TGTGCCAGCAGTTTATCGAGCCAGGGGCCCTACGAGCAGTACTTC; CDR3aa: CASSLSSQGPYEQYF
j_gene: TRBJ2-7; d_gene: TRBD1; v_gene: TRBV7-9; abundance: .; CDR3nt: TGTGCCAGCAGCTTAGAAGGACAGGTAGGAATCTACGAGCAGTACTTC; CDR3aa: CASSLEGQVGIYEQYF
j_gene: TRBJ2-7; d_gene: TRBD1; v_gene: TRBV27; abundance: many; CDR3nt: TGTGCCAGCAGTTTATCGGGACAGGGTAGGGAGCAGTACTTC; CDR3aa: CASSLSGQGREQYF
j_gene: TRBJ1-5; d_gene: .; v_gene: TRBV18; abundance: many; CDR3nt: TGTGCCAGCTCACCAGACAGGCGGCAGCCCCAGCATTTT; CDR3aa: CASSPDRRQPQHF
j_gene: TRBJ2-3; d_gene: TRBD1; v_gene: TRBV7-3; abundance: .; CDR3nt: TGTGCCAGCAGCTCAGGACAGGGTAATACGCAGTATTTT; CDR3aa: CASSSGQGNTQYF
j_gene: TRBJ1-1; d_gene: .; v_gene: TRBV5-5; abundance: .; CDR3nt: TGTGCCAGCAGCTTGCTACGGAACACTGAAGCTTTCTTT; CDR3aa: CASSLLRNTEAFF
j_gene: TRBJ1-2; d_gene: .; v_gene: TRBV4-3; abundance: .; CDR3nt: TGCGCCAGCAGCCAACCCAACAACCCCCTGAGCTACACCTTC; CDR3aa: CASSQPNNPLSYTF
j_gene: TRBJ2-7; d_gene: TRBD1; v_gene: TRBV27; abundance: many; CDR3nt: TGTGCCAGCAGTTTATCCGGGACAGGGGCCTACGAGCAGTACTTC; CDR3aa: CASSLSGTGAYEQYF
j_gene: TRBJ2-3; d_gene: TRBD1; v_gene: TRBV7-9; abundance: .; CDR3nt: TGTGCCAGCAGCTCCGGGACAGGGGGCTCAGATACGCAGTATTTT; CDR3aa: CASSSGTGGSDTQYF
j_gene: TRBJ2-1; d_gene: .; v_gene: TRBV5-8; abundance: few; CDR3nt: TGTGCCAGCAGCTCACTTCGGAATAGCATGAGCTCCTACAATGAGCAGTTCTTC; CDR3aa: CASSSLRNSMSSYNEQFF
j_gene: TRBJ2-2; d_gene: TRBD2; v_gene: TRBV4-3; abundance: .; CDR3nt: TGCGCCAGCAGCCCAGAGGGATTAGCGGGGGGCACCGGGGAGCTGTTTTTT; CDR3aa: CASSPEGLAGGTGELFF
j_gene: TRBJ2-5; d_gene: .; v_gene: TRBV4-1; abundance: .; CDR3nt: TGCGCCAGCAGCCAATCGGGGAGTGGATATTTGGAGACCCAGTACTTC; CDR3aa: CASSQSGSGYLETQYF
j_gene: TRBJ1-1; d_gene: TRBD1; v_gene: TRBV5-1; abundance: many; CDR3nt: TGCGCCAGCAGCTTGGGGGACAGGGTCGCTGAAGCTTTCTTT; CDR3aa: CASSLGDRVAEAFF
j_gene: TRBJ2-7; d_gene: .; v_gene: TRBV5-5; abundance: few; CDR3nt: TGTGCCAGCAGCCCCCGGGGGGCGGCTCCCTACGAGCAGTACTTC; CDR3aa: CASSPRGAAPYEQYF
j_gene: TRBJ2-3; d_gene: TRBD2; v_gene: TRBV7-3; abundance: many; CDR3nt: TGTGCCAGCAGCTGGGCCGGGGGGATAGCAGATACGCAGTATTTT; CDR3aa: CASSWAGGIADTQYF
j_gene: TRBJ2-6; d_gene: .; v_gene: TRBV18; abundance: many; CDR3nt: TGTGCCAGCTCACTATTACTGGTCCCTGGGGCCAACGTCCTGACTTTC; CDR3aa: CASSLLLVPGANVLTF
j_gene: TRBJ1-2; d_gene: TRBD1; v_gene: TRBV20-1; abundance: few; CDR3nt: TGCAGTGCTAGGGACAGGGATAACTATGGCTACACCTTC; CDR3aa: CSARDRDNYGYTF
j_gene: TRBJ2-3; d_gene: .; v_gene: TRBV7-8; abundance: .; CDR3nt: TGTGCCAGCAGCGCGACTGGGTTCAGGGATACGCAGTATTTT; CDR3aa: CASSATGFRDTQYF
j_gene: TRBJ2-5; d_gene: .; v_gene: TRBV2; abundance: .; CDR3nt: TGTGCCAGCAGTGAGGGCAGATGGTACCAAGAGACCCAGTACTTC; CDR3aa: CASSEGRWYQETQYF
j_gene: TRBJ1-6; d_gene: TRBD1; v_gene: TRBV7-3; abundance: few; CDR3nt: TGTGCCAGCAGCTCGACAGGGGGCTCCTATAATTCACCCCTCCACTTT; CDR3aa: CASSSTGGSYNSPLHF
j_gene: TRBJ2-3; d_gene: .; v_gene: TRBV10-3; abundance: few; CDR3nt: TGTGCCATCAGTGAGTTAGAGGGCCCGAGCACAGATACGCAGTATTTT; CDR3aa: CAISELEGPSTDTQYF
j_gene: TRBJ1-2; d_gene: .; v_gene: TRBV7-8; abundance: few; CDR3nt: TGTGCCAGCAGCCCAAGTAGAAACTATGGCTACACCTTC; CDR3aa: CASSPSRNYGYTF
j_gene: TRBJ2-7; d_gene: .; v_gene: TRBV12-3/TRBV12-4; abundance: .; CDR3nt: TGTGCCAGCAGTTTCCCCGGGGGGCGCTACGAGCAGTACTTC; CDR3aa: CASSFPGGRYEQYF
j_gene: TRBJ2-7; d_gene: .; v_gene: TRBV7-2; abundance: .; CDR3nt: TGTGCCAGCAGCCTTACGGCGATAGGTGGCCAGGGAGGAGGTGAGCAGTACTTC; CDR3aa: CASSLTAIGGQGGGEQYF
j_gene: TRBJ2-2; d_gene: .; v_gene: TRBV21-1; abundance: .; CDR3nt: TGTGCCAGCAGCAAAGCGGGGAGGGGATACACCGGGGAGCTGTTTTTT; CDR3aa: CASSKAGRGYTGELFF
j_gene: TRBJ1-1; d_gene: .; v_gene: TRBV7-8; abundance: few; CDR3nt: TGTGCCAGCAGCCCGCGCAGGTTGAACACTGAAGCTTTCTTT; CDR3aa: CASSPRRLNTEAFF
j_gene: TRBJ1-2; d_gene: .; v_gene: TRBV5-1; abundance: .; CDR3nt: TGCGCCAGCAGCTTGGAATCGGGAGAGGACAACTATGGCTACACCTTC; CDR3aa: CASSLESGEDNYGYTF
j_gene: TRBJ2-7; d_gene: TRBD1; v_gene: TRBV3-1; abundance: few; CDR3nt: TGTGCCAGCAGCCATTCTGGACAGGGTGTTGAGCAGTACTTC; CDR3aa: CASSHSGQGVEQYF
j_gene: TRBJ2-3; d_gene: .; v_gene: TRBV20-1; abundance: .; CDR3nt: TGCAGTGCTACACCCGTAACAGATACGCAGTATTTT; CDR3aa: CSATPVTDTQYF
j_gene: TRBJ1-2; d_gene: .; v_gene: TRBV11-2; abundance: .; CDR3nt: TGTGCCAGCAGCTCACCACTCCAACCCGACTATGGCTACACCTTC; CDR3aa: CASSSPLQPDYGYTF
j_gene: TRBJ2-1; d_gene: .; v_gene: TRBV6-6; abundance: many; CDR3nt: TGTGCCAGCAGTTCCAACAGGGAACTCTACAATGAGCAGTTCTTC; CDR3aa: CASSSNRELYNEQFF
j_gene: TRBJ1-5; d_gene: .; v_gene: TRBV4-1; abundance: many; CDR3nt: TGCGCCAGCAGCCCACGGGACCTCAAGGGCAATCAGCCCCAGCATTTT; CDR3aa: CASSPRDLKGNQPQHF
j_gene: TRBJ1-1; d_gene: .; v_gene: TRBV4-1; abundance: few; CDR3nt: TGCGCCAGCAGCCAACGTCGCAGGGAAGGCACTGAAGCTTTCTTT; CDR3aa: CASSQRRREGTEAFF
j_gene: TRBJ1-2; d_gene: .; v_gene: TRBV18; abundance: many; CDR3nt: TGTGCCAGCTCACGCGGGGAAAGGGGTGCTAACTATGGCTACACCTTC; CDR3aa: CASSRGERGANYGYTF
j_gene: TRBJ2-3; d_gene: .; v_gene: TRBV7-9; abundance: .; CDR3nt: TGTGCCAGCAGCTTAGGGCCCCGCACAGATACGCAGTATTTT; CDR3aa: CASSLGPRTDTQYF
j_gene: TRBJ1-4; d_gene: .; v_gene: TRBV5-1; abundance: few; CDR3nt: TGCGCCAGCAGCCTAGGGGTGAATGAAAAACTGTTTTTT; CDR3aa: CASSLGVNEKLFF
j_gene: TRBJ1-5; d_gene: TRBD1; v_gene: TRBV27; abundance: few; CDR3nt: TGTGCCAGCAGTTGGGACAGCGGACGGCCCCAGCATTTT; CDR3aa: CASSWDSGRPQHF
j_gene: TRBJ2-7; d_gene: TRBD1; v_gene: TRBV2; abundance: .; CDR3nt: TGTGCCAGCAGTGGGACAGGGAACACCTACGAGCAGTACTTC; CDR3aa: CASSGTGNTYEQYF
j_gene: TRBJ2-7; d_gene: .; v_gene: TRBV5-5; abundance: many; CDR3nt: TGTGCCAGCAGCTTGGAGGAGGGCCCCTCCTACGAGCAGTACTTC; CDR3aa: CASSLEEGPSYEQYF
j_gene: TRBJ2-2; d_gene: .; v_gene: TRBV2; abundance: .; CDR3nt: TGTGCCAGCAGTGAAATTCCGTTCGCTGGGGAGCTGTTTTTT; CDR3aa: CASSEIPFAGELFF
j_gene: TRBJ1-6; d_gene: .; v_gene: TRBV20-1; abundance: many; CDR3nt: TGCAGTGCTCGAGTGCGAAGGGGGGCAGATAATTCACCCCTCCACTTT; CDR3aa: CSARVRRGADNSPLHF
j_gene: TRBJ1-1; d_gene: .; v_gene: TRBV6-2/TRBV6-3; abundance: few; CDR3nt: TGTGCCAGCAGCACACACCCGAACACTGAAGCTTTCTTT; CDR3aa: CASSTHPNTEAFF
j_gene: TRBJ2-7; d_gene: .; v_gene: TRBV4-3; abundance: few; CDR3nt: TGCGCCAGCAGCCAAGCCTACTTGGGGGACTACGAGCAGTACTTC; CDR3aa: CASSQAYLGDYEQYF
j_gene: TRBJ2-2; d_gene: .; v_gene: TRBV7-6; abundance: many; CDR3nt: TGTGCCAGCAGCCGGCTCCGCGGGAAGAACACCGGGGAGCTGTTTTTT; CDR3aa: CASSRLRGKNTGELFF
j_gene: TRBJ2-7; d_gene: .; v_gene: TRBV5-6; abundance: many; CDR3nt: TGTGCCAGCAGCTTGGACAGGGAACCCTACGAGCAGTACTTC; CDR3aa: CASSLDREPYEQYF
j_gene: TRBJ2-1; d_gene: TRBD2; v_gene: TRBV4-3; abundance: few; CDR3nt: TGCGCCAGCAGCCACGATCGACTAGCGGGGTACAGTGAGCAGTTCTTC; CDR3aa: CASSHDRLAGYSEQFF
j_gene: TRBJ1-1; d_gene: .; v_gene: TRBV20-1; abundance: many; CDR3nt: TGCAGTGCTAGGGGTGAAGTTGAGGGCCTGAACACTGAAGCTTTCTTT; CDR3aa: CSARGEVEGLNTEAFF
j_gene: TRBJ1-2; d_gene: .; v_gene: TRBV7-2; abundance: few; CDR3nt: TGTGCCAGCAGCTTAGCAGGGGGAGAAGACTATGGCTACACCTTC; CDR3aa: CASSLAGGEDYGYTF
j_gene: TRBJ2-3; d_gene: TRBD2; v_gene: TRBV5-1; abundance: many; CDR3nt: TGCGCCAGCAGCTGGTCGGCTAGCGGGCCTAGCACAGATACGCAGTATTTT; CDR3aa: CASSWSASGPSTDTQYF
j_gene: TRBJ1-6; d_gene: .; v_gene: TRBV5-1; abundance: few; CDR3nt: TGCGCCAGCAGCTTGGACAGTCGGAATTCACCCCTCCACTTT; CDR3aa: CASSLDSRNSPLHF